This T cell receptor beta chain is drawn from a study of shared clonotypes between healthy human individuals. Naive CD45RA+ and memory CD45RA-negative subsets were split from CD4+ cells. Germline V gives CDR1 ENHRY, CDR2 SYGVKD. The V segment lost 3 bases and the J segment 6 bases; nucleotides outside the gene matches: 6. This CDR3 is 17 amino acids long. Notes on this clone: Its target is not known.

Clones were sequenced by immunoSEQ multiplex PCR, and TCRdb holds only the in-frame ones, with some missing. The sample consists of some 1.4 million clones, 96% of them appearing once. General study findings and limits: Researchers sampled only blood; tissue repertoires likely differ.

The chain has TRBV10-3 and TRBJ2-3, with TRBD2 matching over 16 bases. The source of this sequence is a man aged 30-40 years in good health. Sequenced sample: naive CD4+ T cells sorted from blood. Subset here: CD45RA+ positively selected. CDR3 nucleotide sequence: TGTGCCATCAGTGACCCTCCGGGACTAGCGGGAGGGGATACGCAGTATTTT. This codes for CAISDPPGLAGGDTQYF.